This T cell receptor (beta chain) was identified in a study of a mutant IDH1 vaccine in newly diagnosed glioma. The time point here: week 11, during vaccination. In every dose of vaccine, 300 ug of mutant IDH1 20-mer peptide was given alongside topical imiquimod. Each donor presented with a new WHO grade 3 or 4 astrocytoma that tested IDH1-mutant and showed ATRX loss. Sequencing used immunoSEQ multiplex PCR; TCRdb keeps in-frame clones, though not all of them. The table includes tens of thousands of clones, approximately 84% detected once. CDR1 SQVTM and CDR2 ANQGSEA come from the germline V gene. The V end lost 6 bases, the J end lost 4 bases, and 15 bases lay between the germline ends. CDR3 length: 13 residues. This clone has a handful of counts. No antigen is known for it.

The TCR sequence derives from a woman between 45 and 65 years old with glioma. Source: PBMCs, taken from a glioma patient whose treatment included an IDH1 peptide vaccine. The J gene is TRBJ1-1, the V gene TRBV29-1; D not certain. The CDR3 region has the DNA TGCAGCGTATGGCCAGGAGGGTCCACTGAAGCTTTCTTT. This codes for CSVWPGGSTEAFF.